This TCR beta chain comes out of a study of blood T cells in healthy people across ages. The authors ran a second PCR of about 6 to 12 cycles using a sample-barcoded 5' primer and a J-beta primer mix. At least 2.5 million CDR3-containing paired-end reads were obtained per sample. Using its own MiXCR run on the 5' RACE reads, TCRdb lists one record per CDR3 protein. Of some 1.5 million distinct CDR3 sequences detected, roughly 30% appear once; the ten largest clones hold about 8%. V was trimmed by 1 base and J by 4 bases, leaving 10 bases between them. CDR3 size: 15 residues. In germline, CDR1 is SGHTA, CDR2 FQGNSA.

The TCR sequence derives from a woman aged 25 to 39 in good health. V gene TRBV7-2 combines with J gene TRBJ2-2; D may match TRBD1 or TRBD2 (5 bases each). What was sequenced was blood. CDR3 sequence reads: CASSLGGRITGELFF. The CDR3 region has the DNA TGTGCCAGCAGCTTAGGGGGACGGATCACCGGGGAGCTGTTTTTT.